The TCR beta chain under discussion was sequenced for a study of blood T cell repertoires in COVID-19. The wider study: Whether acute or convalescent, the COVID-19 samples came from the United States, Italy and Spain. T cells, B-cell-depleted T cells, or PBMCs supplied cDNA or gDNA.

As originally analysed: The authors estimated nucleated cell counts from reference gene primer amplification. Libraries were prepared by immunoSEQ multiplex PCR; TCRdb keeps only in-frame clonotypes and omits some of them. V, J and clone size were drawn from that table, and D and trimming were deduced from the DNA. Counted here are about 300,000 clones, about 88% occurring once; the ten biggest clones make up more than 1.2%. Followed longitudinally, the Seattle patients had been enrolled during active infection. This CDR3 region has 14 residues. Per germline, CDR1 MNHNS and CDR2 SASEGT. V was clipped by 2 bases and J by 3 bases, with 10 bases between them. The table lists this clone with a few counts.

The genes are TRBV6-1 and TRBJ1-1; the D gene is possibly TRBD1 (5 bases). Sequencing was done on a sample of peripheral blood. The TCR originated in a human donor with COVID-19, enrolled during active disease. The donor label of this sample is uncertain. In nucleotides, the CDR3 is TGTGCCAGCAGTGAAATTATCAGGGACACTGAAGCTTTCTTT. Translated, it gives CASSEIIRDTEAFF.